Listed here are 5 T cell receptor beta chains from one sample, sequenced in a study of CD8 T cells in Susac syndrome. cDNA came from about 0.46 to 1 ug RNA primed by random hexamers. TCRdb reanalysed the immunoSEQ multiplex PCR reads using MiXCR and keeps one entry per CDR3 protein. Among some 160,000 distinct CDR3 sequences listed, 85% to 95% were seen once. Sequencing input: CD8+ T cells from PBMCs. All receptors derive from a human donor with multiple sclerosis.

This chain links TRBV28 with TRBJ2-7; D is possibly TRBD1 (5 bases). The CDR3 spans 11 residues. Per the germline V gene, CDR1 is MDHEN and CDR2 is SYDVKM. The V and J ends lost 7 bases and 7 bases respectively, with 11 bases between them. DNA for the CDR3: TGTGCCAGCACAGGGTCATTAGAGCAGTACTTC. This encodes CASTGSLEQYF.

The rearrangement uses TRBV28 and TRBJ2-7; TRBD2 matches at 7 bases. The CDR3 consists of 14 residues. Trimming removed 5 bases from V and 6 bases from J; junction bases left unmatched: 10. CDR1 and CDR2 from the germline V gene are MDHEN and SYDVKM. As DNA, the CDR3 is TGTGCCAGCAGTCCGCTAAGCGGGATCCGCGAGCAGTACTTC. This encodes CASSPLSGIREQYF. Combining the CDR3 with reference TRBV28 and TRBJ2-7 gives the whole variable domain DVKVTQSSRYLVKRTGEKVFLECVQDMDHENMFWYRQDPGLGLRLIYFSYDVKMKEKGDIPEGYSVSREKKERFSLILESASTNQTSMYLCASSPLSGIREQYFGPGTRLTVT.

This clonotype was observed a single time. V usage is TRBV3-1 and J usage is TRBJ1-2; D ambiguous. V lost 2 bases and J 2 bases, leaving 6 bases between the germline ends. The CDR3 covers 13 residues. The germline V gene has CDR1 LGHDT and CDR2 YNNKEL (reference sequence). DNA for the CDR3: TGTGCCAGCAGCCAACTGTACAACTATGGCTACACCTTC. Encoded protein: CASSQLYNYGYTF.

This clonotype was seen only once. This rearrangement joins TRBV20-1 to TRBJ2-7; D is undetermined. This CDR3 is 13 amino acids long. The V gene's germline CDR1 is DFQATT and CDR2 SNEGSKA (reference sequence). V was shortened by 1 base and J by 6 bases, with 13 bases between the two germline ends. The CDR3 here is CSARVATVGEQYF. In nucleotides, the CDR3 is TGCAGTGCTAGAGTGGCAACAGTAGGCGAGCAGTACTTC.

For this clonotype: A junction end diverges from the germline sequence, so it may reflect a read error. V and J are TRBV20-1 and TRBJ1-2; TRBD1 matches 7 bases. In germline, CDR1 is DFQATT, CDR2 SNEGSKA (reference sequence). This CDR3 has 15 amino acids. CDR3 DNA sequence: TGCAGTGCTAGACCGGGGACAGATACGATCTATGGCCACACCTTC. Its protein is CSARPGTDTIYGHTF.